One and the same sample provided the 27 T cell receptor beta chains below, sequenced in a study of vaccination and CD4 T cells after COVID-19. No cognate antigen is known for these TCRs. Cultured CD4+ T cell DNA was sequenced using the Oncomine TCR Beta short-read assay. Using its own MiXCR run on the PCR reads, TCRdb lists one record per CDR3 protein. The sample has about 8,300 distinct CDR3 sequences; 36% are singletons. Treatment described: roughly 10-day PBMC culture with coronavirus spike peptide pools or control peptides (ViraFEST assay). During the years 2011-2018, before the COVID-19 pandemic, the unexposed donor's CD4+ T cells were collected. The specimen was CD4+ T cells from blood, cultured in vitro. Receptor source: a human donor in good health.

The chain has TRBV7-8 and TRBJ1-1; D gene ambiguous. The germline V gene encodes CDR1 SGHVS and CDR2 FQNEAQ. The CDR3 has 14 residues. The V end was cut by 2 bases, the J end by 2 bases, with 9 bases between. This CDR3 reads CASSLRQTNTEAFF. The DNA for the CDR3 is TGTGCCAGCAGCTTACGTCAGACCAACACTGAAGCTTTCTTT.

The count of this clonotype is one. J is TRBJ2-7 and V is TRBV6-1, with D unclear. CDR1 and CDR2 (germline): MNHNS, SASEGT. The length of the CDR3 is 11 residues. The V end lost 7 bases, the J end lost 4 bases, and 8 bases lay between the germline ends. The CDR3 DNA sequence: TGTGCCAGCACGATGGGGTACGAGCAGTACTTC. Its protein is CASTMGYEQYF.

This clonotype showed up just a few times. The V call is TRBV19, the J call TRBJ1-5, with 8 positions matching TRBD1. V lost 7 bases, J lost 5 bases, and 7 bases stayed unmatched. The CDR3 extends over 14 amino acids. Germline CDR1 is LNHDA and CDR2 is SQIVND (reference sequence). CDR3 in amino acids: CASTTGQEHQPQHF. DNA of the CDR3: TGTGCCAGTACTACGGGACAGGAGCATCAGCCCCAGCATTTT.

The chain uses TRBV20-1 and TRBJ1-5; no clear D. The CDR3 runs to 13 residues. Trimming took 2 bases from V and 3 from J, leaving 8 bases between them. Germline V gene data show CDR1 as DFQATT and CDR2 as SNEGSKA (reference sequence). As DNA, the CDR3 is TGCAGTGCTAGATTAGGTTTCAATCAGCCCCAGCATTTT. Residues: CSARLGFNQPQHF.

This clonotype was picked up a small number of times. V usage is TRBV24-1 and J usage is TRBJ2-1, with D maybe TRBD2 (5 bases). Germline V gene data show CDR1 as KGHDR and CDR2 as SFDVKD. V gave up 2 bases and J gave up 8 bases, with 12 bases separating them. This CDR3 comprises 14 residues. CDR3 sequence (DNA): TGTGCCACCAGTGATTCCGCCCTTAGCGATGAGCAGTTCTTC. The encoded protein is CATSDSALSDEQFF.

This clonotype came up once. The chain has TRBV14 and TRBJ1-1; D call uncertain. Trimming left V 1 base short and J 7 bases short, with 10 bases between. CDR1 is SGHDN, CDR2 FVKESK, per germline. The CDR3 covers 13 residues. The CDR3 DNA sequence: TGTGCCAGCAGCCAAGCACAGCATAGTGAAGCTTTCTTT. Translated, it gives CASSQAQHSEAFF.

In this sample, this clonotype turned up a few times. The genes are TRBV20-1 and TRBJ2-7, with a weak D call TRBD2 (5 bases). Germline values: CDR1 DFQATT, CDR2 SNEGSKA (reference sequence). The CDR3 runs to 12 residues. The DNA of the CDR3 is TGCAGCCTAACGGGATACACCTACGAGCAGTACTTC. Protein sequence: CSLTGYTYEQYF.

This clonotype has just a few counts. In DNA form, the CDR3 reads TGTGCCAGCGGAACCGGGACAGGGGACTATGGCTACACCTTC. Translating it yields CASGTGTGDYGYTF. This chain joins TRBV21-1 and TRBJ1-2; TRBD1 is the table's D call and was not checked against the DNA. TRBV21-1 has pseudogene status. The CDR3 runs 14 residues.

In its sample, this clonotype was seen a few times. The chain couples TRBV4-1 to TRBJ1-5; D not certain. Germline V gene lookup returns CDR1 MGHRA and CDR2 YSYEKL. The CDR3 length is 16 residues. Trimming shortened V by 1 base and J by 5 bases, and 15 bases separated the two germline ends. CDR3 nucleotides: TGCGCCAGCAGCCAAGTTGAGAGTACGCCGGATCAGCCCCAGCATTTT. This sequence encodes CASSQVESTPDQPQHF.

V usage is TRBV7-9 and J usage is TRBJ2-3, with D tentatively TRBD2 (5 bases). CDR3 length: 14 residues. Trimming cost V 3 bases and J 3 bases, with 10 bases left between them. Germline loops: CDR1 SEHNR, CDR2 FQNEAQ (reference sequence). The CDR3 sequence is CASSFTSATDTQYF. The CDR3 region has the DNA TGTGCCAGCAGCTTTACTAGTGCAACAGATACGCAGTATTTT.

Written as DNA, the CDR3 is TGTGCCAGCAGTTACGAATTTCCGGGACAGGGGAATGGCTACACCTTC. This encodes CASSYEFPGQGNGYTF. J is TRBJ1-2 and V is TRBV6-5, with TRBD1 matching over 10 bases. The junction had 9 bases not matched to a gene; V was cut back by 2 bases and J by 6 bases. From germline, CDR1 is MNHEY and CDR2 SVGAGI. CDR3 length equals 16 residues.

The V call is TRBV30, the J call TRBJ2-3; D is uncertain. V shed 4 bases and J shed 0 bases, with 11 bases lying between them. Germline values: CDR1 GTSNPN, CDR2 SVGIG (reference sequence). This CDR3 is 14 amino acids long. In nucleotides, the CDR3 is TGTGCCTGGACCGGACCGTCTAGCACAGATACGCAGTATTTT. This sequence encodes CAWTGPSSTDTQYF.

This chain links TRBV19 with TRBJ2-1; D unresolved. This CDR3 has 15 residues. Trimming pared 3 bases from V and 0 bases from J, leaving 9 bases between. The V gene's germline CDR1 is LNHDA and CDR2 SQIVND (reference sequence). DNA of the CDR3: TGTGCCAGTAGTATCACAGCGAGCTCCTACAATGAGCAGTTCTTC. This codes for CASSITASSYNEQFF.

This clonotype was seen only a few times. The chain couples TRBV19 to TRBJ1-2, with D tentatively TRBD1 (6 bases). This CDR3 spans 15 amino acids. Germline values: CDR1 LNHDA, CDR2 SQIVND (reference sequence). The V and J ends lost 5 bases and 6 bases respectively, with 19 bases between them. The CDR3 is CASSRDTIPKNGYTF. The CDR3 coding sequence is TGTGCCAGTAGTCGGGACACAATACCCAAGAATGGCTACACCTTC.

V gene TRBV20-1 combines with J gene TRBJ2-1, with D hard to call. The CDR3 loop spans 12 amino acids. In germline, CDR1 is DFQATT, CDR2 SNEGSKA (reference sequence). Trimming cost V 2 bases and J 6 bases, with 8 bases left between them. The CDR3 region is CSARLQINEQFF. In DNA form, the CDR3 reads TGCAGTGCTAGACTACAGATCAATGAGCAGTTCTTC.

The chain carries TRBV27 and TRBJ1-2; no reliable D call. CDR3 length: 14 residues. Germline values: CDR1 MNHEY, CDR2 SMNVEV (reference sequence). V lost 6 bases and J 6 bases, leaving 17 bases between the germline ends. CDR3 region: CASSPDGISDGYTF. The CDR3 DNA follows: TGTGCCAGCAGCCCAGACGGTATCAGCGATGGCTACACCTTC.

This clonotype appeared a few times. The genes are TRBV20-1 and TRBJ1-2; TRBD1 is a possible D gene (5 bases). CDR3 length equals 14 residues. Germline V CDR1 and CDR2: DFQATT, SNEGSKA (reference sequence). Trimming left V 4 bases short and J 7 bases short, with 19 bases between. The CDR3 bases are TGCAGTGCTACCTCCGGGACGGAAAGAGGTGGCTACACCTTC. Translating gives CSATSGTERGGYTF.

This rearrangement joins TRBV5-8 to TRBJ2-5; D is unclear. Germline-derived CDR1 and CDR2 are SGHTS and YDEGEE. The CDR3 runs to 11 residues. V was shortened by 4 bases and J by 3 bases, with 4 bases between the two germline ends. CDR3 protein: CASSPEETQYF. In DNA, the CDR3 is TGTGCCAGCAGCCCGGAAGAGACCCAGTACTTC.

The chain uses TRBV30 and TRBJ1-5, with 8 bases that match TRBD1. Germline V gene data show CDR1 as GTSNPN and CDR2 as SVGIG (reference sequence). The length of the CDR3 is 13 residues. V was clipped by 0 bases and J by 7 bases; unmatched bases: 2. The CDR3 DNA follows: TGTGCCTGGAGTGTGTACAGGGGGCAGCCCCAGCATTTT. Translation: CAWSVYRGQPQHF.

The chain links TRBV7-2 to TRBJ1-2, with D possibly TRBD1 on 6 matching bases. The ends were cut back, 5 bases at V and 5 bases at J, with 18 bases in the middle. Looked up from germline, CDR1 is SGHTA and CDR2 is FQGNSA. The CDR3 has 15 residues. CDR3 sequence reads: CASSITGTNFYGYTF. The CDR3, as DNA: TGTGCCAGCAGCATAACAGGGACAAACTTTTATGGCTACACCTTC.

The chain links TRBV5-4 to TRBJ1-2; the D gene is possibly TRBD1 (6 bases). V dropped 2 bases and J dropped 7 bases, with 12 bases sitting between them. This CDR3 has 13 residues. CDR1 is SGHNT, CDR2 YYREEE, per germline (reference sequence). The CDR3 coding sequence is TGTGCCAGCAGCTTAGGACAGCTCCCTGGCTACACCTTC. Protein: CASSLGQLPGYTF.

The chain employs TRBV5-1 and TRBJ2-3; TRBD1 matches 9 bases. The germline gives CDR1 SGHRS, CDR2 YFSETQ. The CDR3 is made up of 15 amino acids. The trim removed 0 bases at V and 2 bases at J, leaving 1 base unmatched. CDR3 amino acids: CASSLGQGDTDTQYF. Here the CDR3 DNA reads TGCGCCAGCAGCTTGGGACAGGGGGACACAGATACGCAGTATTTT.

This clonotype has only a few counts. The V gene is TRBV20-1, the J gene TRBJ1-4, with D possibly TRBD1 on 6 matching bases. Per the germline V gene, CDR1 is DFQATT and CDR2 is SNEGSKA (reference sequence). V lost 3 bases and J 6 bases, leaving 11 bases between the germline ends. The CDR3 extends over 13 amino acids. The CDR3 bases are TGCAGTGCTAGCGGACAGTTTGATGAAAAACTGTTTTTT. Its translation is CSASGQFDEKLFF.

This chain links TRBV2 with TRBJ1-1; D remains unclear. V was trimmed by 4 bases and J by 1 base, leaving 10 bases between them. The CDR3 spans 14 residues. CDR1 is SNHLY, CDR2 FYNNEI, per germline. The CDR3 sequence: CASSGQMKNTEAFF. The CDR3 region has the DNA TGTGCCAGCAGTGGTCAGATGAAGAACACTGAAGCTTTCTTT. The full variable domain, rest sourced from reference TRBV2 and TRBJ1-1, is EPEVTQTPSHQVTQMGQEVILRCVPISNHLYFYWYRQILGQKVEFLVSFYNNEISEKSEIFDDQFSVERPDGSNFTLKIRSTKLEDSAMYFCASSGQMKNTEAFFGQGTRLTVV.

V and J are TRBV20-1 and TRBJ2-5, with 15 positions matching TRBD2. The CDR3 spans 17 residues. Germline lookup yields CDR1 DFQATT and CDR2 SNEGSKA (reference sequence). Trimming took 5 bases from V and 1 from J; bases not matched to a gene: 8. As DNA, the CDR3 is TGCAGTGCTCCAGGGACTAGCGGGGGGCCCCCCCAAGAGACCCAGTACTTC. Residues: CSAPGTSGGPPQETQYF.

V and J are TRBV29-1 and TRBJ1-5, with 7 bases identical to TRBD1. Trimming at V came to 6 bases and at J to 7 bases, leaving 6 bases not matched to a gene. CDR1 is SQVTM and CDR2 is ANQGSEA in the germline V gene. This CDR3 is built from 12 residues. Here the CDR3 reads CSVLTGDQPQHF. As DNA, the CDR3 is TGCAGCGTGTTAACAGGGGACCAGCCCCAGCATTTT.

The CDR3 bases are TGTGCCAGCAGTTCGCAGCGGGGGGCCGGGGAGCTGTTTTTT. This gives the protein CASSSQRGAGELFF. V is TRBV6-5 and J is TRBJ2-2; 9 bases match TRBD2. The CDR3 covers 14 residues. Germline trimming cut 4 bases from V and 6 bases from J; bases unmatched to any gene: 3. Germline V gene sequence: CDR1 MNHEY, CDR2 SVGAGI.